This TCR beta chain appears in the sequencing data of a study of metastatic and nonmetastatic thyroid tumors. At least ten counts were recorded for this clone. Antigen specificity is unknown. The sample has other DNA sequences that encode this CDR3 too. No patient received treatment before thyroid surgery. MiXCR re-clonotyped the PCR reads for TCRdb. The sample contains fewer than 25,000 clones, around 18% of which appear only once. Germline V gene sequence: CDR1 LGHNA, CDR2 YNFKEQ. V was clipped by 4 bases and J by 5 bases; unmatched bases: 8. The CDR3 covers 15 residues. General study results and limits: For both blood and tumor, malignant thyroid tumors reportedly showed significantly higher TCR beta diversity than benign nodules did.

The chain has TRBV4-2 and TRBJ2-1; TRBD1 agrees at 7 bases. This receptor was taken from a male donor with papillary thyroid cancer or a benign thyroid nodule (not recorded which). Some clones in this sample may be carry-over from other donors' samples. The material sequenced was adjacent normal tissue. This chain's CDR3 is CASSPTGTANNEQFF. The DNA for the CDR3 is TGTGCCAGCAGCCCCACCGGGACAGCGAACAATGAGCAGTTCTTC.